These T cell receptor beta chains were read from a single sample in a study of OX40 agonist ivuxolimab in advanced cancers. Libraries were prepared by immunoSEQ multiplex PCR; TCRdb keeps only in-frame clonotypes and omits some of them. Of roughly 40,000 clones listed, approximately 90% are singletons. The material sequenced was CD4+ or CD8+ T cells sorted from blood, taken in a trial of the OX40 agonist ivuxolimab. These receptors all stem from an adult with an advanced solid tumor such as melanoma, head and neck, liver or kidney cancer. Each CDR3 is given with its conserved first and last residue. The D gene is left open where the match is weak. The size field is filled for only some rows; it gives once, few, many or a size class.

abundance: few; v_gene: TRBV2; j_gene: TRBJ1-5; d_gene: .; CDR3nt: TGTGCCAGCAGTGCAGGGAATCAGCCCCAGCATTTT; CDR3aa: CASSAGNQPQHF
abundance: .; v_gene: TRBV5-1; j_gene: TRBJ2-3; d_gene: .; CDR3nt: TGCGCCAGCAGCTTGGGGGGAAGCACAGATACGCAGTATTTT; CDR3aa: CASSLGGSTDTQYF
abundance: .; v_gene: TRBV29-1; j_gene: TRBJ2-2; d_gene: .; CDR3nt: TGCAGCGTGGGAAAACAGGGAAGTGGGGAGCTGTTTTTT; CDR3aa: CSVGKQGSGELFF
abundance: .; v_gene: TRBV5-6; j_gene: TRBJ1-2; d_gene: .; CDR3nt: TGTGCCAGCAGCTTGTCGGCTACTTACACCTTC; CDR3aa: CASSLSATYTF
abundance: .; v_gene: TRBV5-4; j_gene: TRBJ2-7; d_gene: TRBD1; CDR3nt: TGTGCCAGCAGCACCGGACAGGGGGGCATTTCCTACGAGCAGTACTTC; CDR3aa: CASSTGQGGISYEQYF
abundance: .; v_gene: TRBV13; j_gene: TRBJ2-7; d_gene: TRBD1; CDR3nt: TGTGCCAGCAGCTTCCGTCGGCAGGGGGCCCCTCTCGAGCAGTACTTC; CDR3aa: CASSFRRQGAPLEQYF
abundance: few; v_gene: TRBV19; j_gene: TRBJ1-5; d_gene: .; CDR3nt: TGTGCCAGCAGTGAGGTCGGCAGCAATCAGCCCCAGCATTTT; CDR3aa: CASSEVGSNQPQHF
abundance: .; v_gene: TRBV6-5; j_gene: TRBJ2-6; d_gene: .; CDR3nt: TGTGCCAGCAGTTACTCTGGGGCCAACGTCCTGACTTTC; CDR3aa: CASSYSGANVLTF
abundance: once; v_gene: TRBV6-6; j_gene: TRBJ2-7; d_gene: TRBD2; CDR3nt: TGTGCCAGCAGTTACTCCGGACTAGCCGCCTACGAGCAGTACTTC; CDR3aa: CASSYSGLAAYEQYF
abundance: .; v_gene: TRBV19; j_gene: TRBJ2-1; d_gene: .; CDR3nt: TGTGCCAGTAGTGATCCAGGACAACTCAATGAGCAGTTCTTC; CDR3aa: CASSDPGQLNEQFF
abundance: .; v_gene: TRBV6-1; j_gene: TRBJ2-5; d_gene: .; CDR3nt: TGTGCCAGCAGTGAAAGTGTGGGGCAACAAGAGACCCAGTACTTC; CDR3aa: CASSESVGQQETQYF
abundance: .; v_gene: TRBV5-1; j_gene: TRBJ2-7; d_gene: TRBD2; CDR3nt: TGCGCCAGCAGCCCAGGGACTAGCGCGTCCTACGAGCAGTACTTC; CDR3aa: CASSPGTSASYEQYF
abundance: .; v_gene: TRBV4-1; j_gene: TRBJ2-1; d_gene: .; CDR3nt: TGCGCCAGCAGCCAAGATCGGAGCGGTGCCTCCTACAATGAGCAGTTCTTC; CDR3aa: CASSQDRSGASYNEQFF
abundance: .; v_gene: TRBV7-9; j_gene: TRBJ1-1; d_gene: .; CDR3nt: TGTGCCTCCTCGAAACCGCCCTCGGAAGCTTTCTTT; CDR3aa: CASSKPPSEAFF
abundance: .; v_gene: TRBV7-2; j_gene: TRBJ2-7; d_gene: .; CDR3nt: TGTGCCAGCAGCTTGGGCAGGTTCTACGAGCAGTACTTC; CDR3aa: CASSLGRFYEQYF
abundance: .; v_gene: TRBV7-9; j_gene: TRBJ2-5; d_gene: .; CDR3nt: TGTGCCAGCAGCTTATTCGGCGAGTCCGAGACCCAGTACTTC; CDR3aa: CASSLFGESETQYF
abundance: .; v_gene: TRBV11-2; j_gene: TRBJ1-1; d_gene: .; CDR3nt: TGTGCCAGCAGCTTAGAACTGAACACTGAAGCTTTCTTT; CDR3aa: CASSLELNTEAFF
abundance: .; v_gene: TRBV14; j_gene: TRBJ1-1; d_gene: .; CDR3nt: TGTGCCAGCAGCCAAGTGGGAATCCCAGCTGAAGCTTTCTTT; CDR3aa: CASSQVGIPAEAFF
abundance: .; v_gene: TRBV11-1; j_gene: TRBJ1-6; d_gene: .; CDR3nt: TGTGCCAGCAGCTTAGCGATCAGGAATAATTCACCCCTCCACTTT; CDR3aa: CASSLAIRNNSPLHF
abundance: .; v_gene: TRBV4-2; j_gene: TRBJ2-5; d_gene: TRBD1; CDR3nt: TGTGCCAGCAGCCAAGCGCAGAGCCAGGGGGCCTGGGGGACCCAGTACTTC; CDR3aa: CASSQAQSQGAWGTQYF
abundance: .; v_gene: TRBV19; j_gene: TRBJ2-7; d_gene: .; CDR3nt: TGTGCCAGTAGTATAGACGGGACCTACGAGCAGTACTTC; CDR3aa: CASSIDGTYEQYF
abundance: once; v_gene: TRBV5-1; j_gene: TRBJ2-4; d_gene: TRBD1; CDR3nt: TGCGCCAGCAGCTTGGGGGACAGGGAAAACATTCAGTACTTC; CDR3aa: CASSLGDRENIQYF
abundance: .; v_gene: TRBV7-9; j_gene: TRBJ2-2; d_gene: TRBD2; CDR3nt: TGTGCCAGCACCTCCCTGGCGGGAGGTACCGGGGAGCTGTTTTTT; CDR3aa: CASTSLAGGTGELFF
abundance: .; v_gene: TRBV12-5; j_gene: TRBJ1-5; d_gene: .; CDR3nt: TGTGCTAGTGGTTTGGAGCTCTGGGGAGGGTCGGGCAATCAGCCCCAGCATTTT; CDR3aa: CASGLELWGGSGNQPQHF
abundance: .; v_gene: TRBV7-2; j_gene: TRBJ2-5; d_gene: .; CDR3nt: TGTGCCAGCAGGCTCGGGGGGCGGGAGACCCAGTACTTC; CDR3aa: CASRLGGRETQYF
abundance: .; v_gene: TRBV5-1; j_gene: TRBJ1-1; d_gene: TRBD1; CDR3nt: TGCGCCAGCAGCCCTAGACAGGGGTTAACTGAAGCTTTCTTT; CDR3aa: CASSPRQGLTEAFF
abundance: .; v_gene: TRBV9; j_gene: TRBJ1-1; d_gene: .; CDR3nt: TGTGCCAGCAGCGTAGAGCAAGTTCGCACTGAAGCTTTCTTT; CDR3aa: CASSVEQVRTEAFF
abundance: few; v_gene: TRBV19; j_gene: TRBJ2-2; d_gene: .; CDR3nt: TGTGCCAGTAGTGCCCCCCAGGGGGGGGGTAACACCGGGGAGCTGTTTTTT; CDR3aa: CASSAPQGGGNTGELFF
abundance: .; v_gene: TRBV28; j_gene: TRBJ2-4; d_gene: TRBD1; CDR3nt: TGTGCCAGCAGTTCCGGGACAGGGGGCTTCGGCGCCAAAAACATTCAGTACTTC; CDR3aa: CASSSGTGGFGAKNIQYF
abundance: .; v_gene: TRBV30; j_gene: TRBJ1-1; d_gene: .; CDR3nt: TGTGCCTGGAGTGGGACGGTGAACACTGAAGCTTTCTTT; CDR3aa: CAWSGTVNTEAFF
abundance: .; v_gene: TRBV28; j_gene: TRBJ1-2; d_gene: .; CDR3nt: TGTGCCAGCAGGCGTCCACTGGGGGACAACGTGGGCCAAGGCTACACCTTC; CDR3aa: CASRRPLGDNVGQGYTF
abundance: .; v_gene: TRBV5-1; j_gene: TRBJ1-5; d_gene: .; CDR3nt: TGCGCCAGCAGCTTGGACGGATTGCACAATCAGCCCCAGCATTTT; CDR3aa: CASSLDGLHNQPQHF
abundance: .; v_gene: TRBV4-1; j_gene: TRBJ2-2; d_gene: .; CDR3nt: TGCGCCAGCAGCCAAAGCGACTGGAACACCGGGGAGCTGTTTTTT; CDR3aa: CASSQSDWNTGELFF
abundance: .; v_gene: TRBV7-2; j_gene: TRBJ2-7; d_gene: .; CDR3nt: TGTGCCAGCAGCTTAGGAGGGTTCCCTTACGAGCAGTACTTC; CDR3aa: CASSLGGFPYEQYF
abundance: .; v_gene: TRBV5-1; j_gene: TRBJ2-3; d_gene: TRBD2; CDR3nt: TGCGCCAGCAGACCGGTGACTAGCGGCACTACAGATACGCAGTATTTT; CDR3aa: CASRPVTSGTTDTQYF
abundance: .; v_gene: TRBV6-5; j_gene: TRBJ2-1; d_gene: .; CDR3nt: TGTGCCAGCAGCCGAGGGACTGCAAACAATGAGCAGTTCTTC; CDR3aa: CASSRGTANNEQFF
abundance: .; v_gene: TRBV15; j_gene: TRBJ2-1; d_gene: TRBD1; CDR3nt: TGTGCCACCAGCAGATACGGGACAGGGGACGACAATGAGCAGTTCTTC; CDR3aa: CATSRYGTGDDNEQFF
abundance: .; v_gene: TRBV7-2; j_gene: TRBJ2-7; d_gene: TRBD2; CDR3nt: TGTGCCAGCAGCTTAGCAGCTAGCGGGTCCTACGAGCAGTACTTC; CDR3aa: CASSLAASGSYEQYF
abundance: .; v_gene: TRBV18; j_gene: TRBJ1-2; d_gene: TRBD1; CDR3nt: TGTGCCAGCTCACCTCCAGGGGGCTTTGGCTACACCTTC; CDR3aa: CASSPPGGFGYTF
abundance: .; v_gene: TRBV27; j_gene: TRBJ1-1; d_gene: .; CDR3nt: TGTGCCAGCAGTCTCGACCCGGGGGTGGAGAACACTGAAGCTTTCTTT; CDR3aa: CASSLDPGVENTEAFF
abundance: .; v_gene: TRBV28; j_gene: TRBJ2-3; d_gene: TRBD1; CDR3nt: TGTGCCAGCAGTCCCAGGGACAGGGGGAGGACAGATACGCAGTATTTT; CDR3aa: CASSPRDRGRTDTQYF
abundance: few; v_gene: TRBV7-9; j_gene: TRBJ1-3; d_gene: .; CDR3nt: TGTGCCAGCAGCTTAGTCGGGGAGAACTCTGGAAACACCATATATTTT; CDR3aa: CASSLVGENSGNTIYF
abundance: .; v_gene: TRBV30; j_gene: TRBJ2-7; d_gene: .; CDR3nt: TGTGCCTGGAGTGTCGGAAGGAACTACGAGCAGTACTTC; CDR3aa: CAWSVGRNYEQYF
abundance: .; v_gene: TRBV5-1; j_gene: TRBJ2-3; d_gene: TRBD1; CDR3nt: TGCGCCAGCAGCTTGGTGGGACAGGAGGCAGATACGCAGTATTTT; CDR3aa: CASSLVGQEADTQYF
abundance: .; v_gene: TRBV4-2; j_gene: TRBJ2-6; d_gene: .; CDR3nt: TGTGCCAGCAGCCAAGACAGGAGGTTTGGGGCCAACGTCCTGACTTTC; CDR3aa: CASSQDRRFGANVLTF
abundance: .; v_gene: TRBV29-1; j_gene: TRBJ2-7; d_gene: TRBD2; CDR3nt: TGCAGCGCGATTGGACTAGCGGGGTATAAATCATTCTACGAGCAGTACTTC; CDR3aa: CSAIGLAGYKSFYEQYF
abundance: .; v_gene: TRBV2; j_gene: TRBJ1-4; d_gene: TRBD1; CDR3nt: TGTGCCAGCAGGGAGACAGGGCCCTATGAAAAACTGTTTTTT; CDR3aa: CASRETGPYEKLFF